This TCR beta chain was recorded in a study of T-cell reconstitution after alpha-beta-depleted transplantation in children. As it was prepared, the TCRbeta library received unique molecular identifiers. MiXCR, run by TCRdb on the PCR reads, gives a single entry per CDR3 protein. This repertoire shows approximately 240,000 distinct CDR3 sequences, over 9.5% found once; its top ten account for less than 6%. The CDR3 consists of 17 residues. Germline V gene data show CDR1 as SGHAT and CDR2 as FQDESV (reference sequence). V shed 3 bases, J shed 7 bases, and the junction held 11 bases outside the gene matches. This clonotype has at least ten counts.

Sequencing used PBMCs from the stem cell graft donor, obtained from the stem cell graft. This clonotype originated in a human donor who donated a stem cell graft to a child with SCID. The rearrangement links TRBV11-1 to TRBJ2-1; 11 bases match TRBD2. The CDR3 DNA is TGTGCCAGCAGCTTGGGACTTAGCGGGGGGGCCGAGAATGAGCAGTTCTTC. Residues: CASSLGLSGGAENEQFF.